This T cell receptor (beta chain) derives from a study of OX40 agonist ivuxolimab in advanced cancers. Across the whole study: Patients were treated with intravenous ivuxolimab, dosed at 0.01 to 10 mg/kg and infused every 2 weeks. Age averaged approximately 60 years (range roughly 20 to 90), and around 78% were male. The study, taken as a whole, reports: On average, CD8+ T cells showed a greater number of expanded clones than CD4+.

The repertoire was sequenced with immunoSEQ multiplex PCR; TCRdb's copy has only in-frame clones and lacks some. The sample includes 30,000 to 35,000 clones, roughly 84% of them seen just once. Blood samples were obtained at baseline, cycle 4 day 1, and cycle 7 day 1. The CDR3 spans 14 residues. Trimming pared 5 bases from V and 2 bases from J, leaving 11 bases between. Germline-derived CDR1 and CDR2 are KGHSH and LQKENI. As for this clone: The antigen is undetermined.

The rearrangement links TRBV18 to TRBJ2-3; D possibly uses TRBD1 or TRBD2 (5 bases each). This TCR derives from an adult with an advanced solid tumor such as melanoma, head and neck, liver or kidney cancer. This specimen was CD4+ or CD8+ T cells sorted from blood, taken in a trial of the OX40 agonist ivuxolimab. Here the CDR3 DNA reads TGTGCCAGCTCAACTAGACAGACCACAGATACGCAGTATTTT. Amino acids: CASSTRQTTDTQYF.